A single T cell receptor (beta chain) is shown here with its context. This sample is drawn from a study of blood T cell repertoires in COVID-19. The age range of participants was 18 to 89 years, with residence in about 25 US areas. Profiled with immunoSEQ multiplex PCR; TCRdb holds only in-frame clones, not every one. The sample contains almost 200,000 clones, more than 70% of which appear only once. Germline V gene data show CDR1 as SGHTA and CDR2 as FQGNSA. Between the trimmed V and J ends, which lost 0 bases and 10 bases, there was a span of 13 bases. The length of the CDR3 is 14 residues. The genes are TRBV7-2 and TRBJ2-1; D is perhaps TRBD1 (6 bases). This TCR was recovered from a woman between 18 and 30 years old who had recovered from COVID-19. Sequencing input: PBMCs or T cells enriched from blood (not recorded which). The DNA of the CDR3 is TGTGCCAGCAGCTTAGCGCAGGGGCCAATAGAGCAGTTCTTC. Protein: CASSLAQGPIEQFF.